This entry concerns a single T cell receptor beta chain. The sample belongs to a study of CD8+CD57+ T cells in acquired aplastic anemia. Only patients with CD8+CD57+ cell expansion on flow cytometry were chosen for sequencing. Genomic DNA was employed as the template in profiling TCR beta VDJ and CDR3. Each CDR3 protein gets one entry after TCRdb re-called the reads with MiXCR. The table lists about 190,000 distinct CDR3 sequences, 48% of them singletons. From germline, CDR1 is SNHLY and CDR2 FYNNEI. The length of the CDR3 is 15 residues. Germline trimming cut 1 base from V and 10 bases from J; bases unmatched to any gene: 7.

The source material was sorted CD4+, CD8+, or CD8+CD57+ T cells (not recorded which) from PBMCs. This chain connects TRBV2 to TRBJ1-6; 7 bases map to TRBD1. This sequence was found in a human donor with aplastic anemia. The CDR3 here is CASSEEGATGSPLHF. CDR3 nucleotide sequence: TGTGCCAGCAGTGAAGAGGGGGCAACGGGGTCACCCCTCCACTTT. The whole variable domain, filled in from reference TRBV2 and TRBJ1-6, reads EPEVTQTPSHQVTQMGQEVILRCVPISNHLYFYWYRQILGQKVEFLVSFYNNEISEKSEIFDDQFSVERPDGSNFTLKIRSTKLEDSAMYFCASSEEGATGSPLHFGNGTRLTVT.